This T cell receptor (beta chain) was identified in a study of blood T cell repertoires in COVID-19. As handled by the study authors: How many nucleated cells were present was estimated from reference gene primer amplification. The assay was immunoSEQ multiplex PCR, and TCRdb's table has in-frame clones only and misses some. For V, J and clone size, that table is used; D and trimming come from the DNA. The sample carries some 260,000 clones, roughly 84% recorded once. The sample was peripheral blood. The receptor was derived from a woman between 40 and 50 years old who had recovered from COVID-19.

CDR3 amino acids: CASSRASAYQETQYF. In DNA form, the CDR3 reads TGTGCCAGTAGTCGAGCCAGCGCGTACCAAGAGACCCAGTACTTC. The rearrangement links TRBV19 to TRBJ2-5; D is ambiguous. This CDR3 is 15 amino acids long. Germline assignment: CDR1 LNHDA and CDR2 SQIVND (reference sequence). The ends were cut back, 5 bases at V and 0 bases at J, with 13 bases in the middle.